The 6 T cell receptor beta chains below come from one sample, sequenced in a study of T cell changes during pregnancy in multiple sclerosis. This table comes from immunoSEQ multiplex PCR, and its TCRdb copy is limited to in-frame clones, with some not included. The repertoire has roughly 80,000 clones, about 92% of them found once; the top ten carry just over 2.5%. The sequencing used peripheral blood, collected after pregnancy. Every receptor here comes from a female donor in good health, enrolled as a control in a pregnancy study.

This clone was recorded a few times. This sequence joins TRBV28 and TRBJ1-2; D unclear. The CDR3 has 14 residues. Trimming stripped 4 bases from V and 4 bases from J, with 13 bases between. Germline V gives CDR1 MDHEN, CDR2 SYDVKM. In DNA form, the CDR3 reads TGTGCCAGCAGTTCGGGCGGGAGCTTCTATGGCTACACCTTC. Translated: CASSSGGSFYGYTF.

The chain has TRBV7-2 and TRBJ2-4; D gene unclear. Germline CDR1 reads SGHTA; CDR2 reads FQGNSA. The CDR3 has 15 amino acids. Trimming shortened V by 5 bases and J by 1 base, and 12 bases separated the two germline ends. DNA of the CDR3: TGTGCCAGCAGCCGTATCGCCGGGGCCAAAAACATTCAGTACTTC. This encodes CASSRIAGAKNIQYF.

This chain links TRBV11-1 with TRBJ1-2; weak D call: TRBD1 (5 bases). Trimming left V 5 bases short and J 0 bases short, with 10 bases between. Germline V gene sequence: CDR1 SGHAT, CDR2 FQDESV (reference sequence). The CDR3 covers 14 residues. The CDR3 DNA follows: TGTGCCAGCAGCGGCGGAGGGGCTAACTATGGCTACACCTTC. Translated, it gives CASSGGGANYGYTF. Variable domain in full (rest from reference TRBV11-1 and TRBJ1-2): EAEVAQSPRYKITEKSQAVAFWCDPISGHATLYWYRQILGQGPELLVQFQDESVVDDSQLPKDRFSAERLKGVDSTLKIQPAELGDSAMYLCASSGGGANYGYTFGSGTRLTVV.

The rearrangement joins TRBV5-1 to TRBJ2-1, with unresolved D. The CDR3 sequence is 13 residues long. Germline V gives CDR1 SGHRS, CDR2 YFSETQ. V was cut by 0 bases and J by 9 bases, with 10 bases left in between. DNA of the CDR3: TGCGCCAGCAGCTTGGCCGGTGTTAGTGAGCAGTTCTTC. Translation: CASSLAGVSEQFF.

This chain uses TRBV6-5 with TRBJ2-7; 10 bases fit TRBD1. The CDR3 is 15 residues long. CDR1 and CDR2 (germline): MNHEY, SVGAGI. The trim removed 7 bases at V and 3 bases at J, leaving 9 bases unmatched. CDR3 in amino acids: CASTSPGTGVYEQYF. The CDR3 nucleotides are TGTGCCAGCACCTCCCCTGGGACAGGGGTCTACGAGCAGTACTTC.

The chain carries TRBV19 and TRBJ2-5; 9 bases match TRBD2. V lost 3 bases, J lost 5 bases, and 1 base stayed unmatched. The CDR3 is 13 amino acids. Germline CDR1 and CDR2: LNHDA and SQIVND (reference sequence). The CDR3 here is CASSIGLAETQYF. The CDR3 DNA is TGTGCCAGTAGTATCGGACTAGCGGAGACCCAGTACTTC.